The clone carrying this T cell receptor beta chain was detected many times. Its matching antigen is unknown. Using RNA template, CDR3s of TCR alpha and beta were amplified with iRepertoire arm-PCR. For one-step reverse transcription and amplification, 100-400 ng of tissue mRNA or PBMC total RNA was used. TCRdb re-called the multiplex PCR reads through MiXCR, storing one row per CDR3 protein. The repertoire consists of about 130,000 distinct CDR3 sequences, with approximately 24% occurring once and the leading ten covering under 35%. Trimming removed 2 bases at V and 4 bases at J, with 5 bases between. Germline V CDR1 and CDR2: MNHNY, SVGAGI (reference sequence). CDR3 length: 12 residues. These data are taken from a study of glioma-infiltrating T cells. Broader study findings: CDR3 overlap between tissue and blood was very small. Non-neoplastic patients had below-expected tissue-blood divergence, while all gliomas exceeded expectation.

V usage is TRBV6-6 and J usage is TRBJ2-5; D might be TRBD1 or TRBD2, each matching 5 bases. This TCR came from a human donor with low-grade glioma or glioblastoma, undergoing nonglioma brain surgery, or in good health (not recorded which). The sequenced sample was glioma tissue, nonneoplastic brain tissue, or PBMCs (not recorded which). The CDR3 DNA follows: TGTGCCAGCAGTTACGGGGGAGAGACCCAGTACTTC. This sequence encodes CASSYGGETQYF.